These 32 T cell receptor beta chains originate from one sample sequenced in a study of CD8 T cells in ankylosing spondylitis. One entry per CDR3 protein results from TCRdb running MiXCR on the 5' RACE reads. The sample carries more than 60,000 distinct CDR3 sequences, 6.2% recorded once. The sequenced sample was synovial fluid, either unsorted or a sorted T cell fraction (not recorded which). The receptors were sampled from a male donor with ankylosing spondylitis.

The chain recombines TRBV19 with TRBJ2-1, with D possibly being TRBD1 (6 bases). The CDR3 totals 13 residues. Germline V gives CDR1 LNHDA, CDR2 SQIVND (reference sequence). Trimming took off 3 bases at V and 7 bases at J, with 10 bases between the two ends. The CDR3 loop reads CASSMQGKNEQFF. The CDR3 DNA follows: TGTGCCAGTAGTATGCAGGGGAAAAATGAGCAGTTCTTC.

This clonotype has ten or more counts. The DNA for the CDR3 is TGTGCCAGCAGCACAGCGGGGAGCTCCTACAATGAGCAGTTCTTC. Translating it yields CASSTAGSSYNEQFF. The chain is built from TRBV21-1 and TRBJ2-1. TRBV21-1 is noted as a pseudogene. This CDR3 is 15 amino acids long.

In its sample, this clonotype was seen a few times. This rearrangement joins TRBV6-2 or TRBV6-3 to TRBJ2-2; a weak D match, TRBD1 (6 bases). Looked up from germline, CDR1 is MNHEY and CDR2 is SVGEGT. V was pared by 2 bases and J by 5 bases, with 9 bases between. This CDR3 contains 14 residues. The CDR3 sequence is CASSYRQGTGELFF. In DNA, the CDR3 is TGTGCCAGCAGTTACCGCCAGGGGACCGGGGAGCTGTTTTTT.

The chain carries TRBV30 and TRBJ2-7; no definite D call. Deletions cut 5 bases from V and 4 bases from J, with 15 bases between. The CDR3 extends over 13 amino acids. Germline CDR1 GTSNPN, CDR2 SVGIG (reference sequence). This CDR3 reads CAWDQVVEYEQYF. CDR3 DNA sequence: TGTGCCTGGGACCAGGTGGTTGAGTACGAGCAGTACTTC.

The gene calls are TRBV11-2 and TRBJ2-7; TRBD1 matches 8 bases. Germline V lookup: CDR1 SGHAT, CDR2 FQNNGV. V dropped 1 base and J dropped 5; count of bases not matched to a gene: 4. The CDR3 is 14 amino acids. The CDR3 coding sequence is TGTGCCAGCAGCTTAGCAGGACAGGGACACGAGCAGTACTTC. As protein: CASSLAGQGHEQYF.

This chain uses TRBV18 with TRBJ2-5; 8 positions agree with TRBD2. CDR3 length: 14 amino acids. Germline trimming cut 5 bases from V and 4 bases from J; bases unmatched to any gene: 6. The V gene's germline CDR1 is KGHSH and CDR2 LQKENI. CDR3 in amino acids: CASSSLTSVETQYF. CDR3 bases: TGTGCCAGCTCATCACTGACTAGCGTAGAGACCCAGTACTTC.

This clonotype was seen a few times. The CDR3 sequence: CASSARRGGANVLTF. The CDR3 DNA is TGTGCCAGTAGTGCCCGGAGGGGTGGGGCCAACGTCCTGACTTTC. This sequence joins TRBV19 and TRBJ2-6; D is possibly TRBD2 (6 bases). This CDR3 comprises 15 residues. Looked up from germline, CDR1 is LNHDA and CDR2 is SQIVND (reference sequence). The V end was cut by 5 bases, the J end by 3 bases, with 11 bases between.

This clonotype was picked up a small number of times. The CDR3 coding sequence is TGTGCCAGCAGCCAAGTTTTGGCTGAAAAACTGTTTTTT. It is translated as CASSQVLAEKLFF. The chain joins TRBV3-1 to TRBJ1-4; D uncertain. Between the trimmed V and J ends, which lost 1 base and 7 bases, there was a span of 7 bases. The germline CDR1 and CDR2 sequences are LGHDT and YNNKEL (reference sequence). The CDR3 loop spans 13 amino acids.

Notes on this clonotype: It may be a read error: a sequence one base away is much more abundant. This chain joins TRBV11-3 and TRBJ2-1; no clear D gene. V gave up 1 base and J gave up 6 bases, with 7 bases separating them. Per germline, CDR1 SGHNT and CDR2 YENEEA. CDR3 length equals 13 residues. The CDR3 DNA follows: TGTGCCAGCAGCTTAGGGTTGGCCAATGAGCAGTTCTTC. It is translated as CASSLGLANEQFF.

This clonotype was detected ten times or more. V is TRBV28 and J is TRBJ2-2; 8 bases fit TRBD1. The germline V gene encodes CDR1 MDHEN and CDR2 SYDVKM. V trimming: 6 bases; J trimming: 2 bases; junction bases outside the gene matches: 5. This CDR3 region has 15 residues. The CDR3 region is CASRIGQGNTGELFF. In DNA, the CDR3 is TGTGCCAGCAGGATCGGACAGGGCAACACCGGGGAGCTGTTTTTT.

This clonotype was recorded many times. The chain joins TRBV10-3 to TRBJ1-1, with D possibly matching TRBD1 (6 bases). CDR3 length: 14 amino acids. CDR1 and CDR2 from the germline V gene are ENHRY and SYGVKD. Trimming took off 6 bases at V and 5 bases at J, with 16 bases between the two ends. CDR3 bases: TGTGCCATCAGGGGACAACTGGTCGAAACTGAAGCTTTCTTT. It specifies CAIRGQLVETEAFF.

A word on this clonotype: One end of the junction fails to match germline, which may point to a read error. The V and J genes are TRBV19 and TRBJ2-1; the match to TRBD2 covers 11 bases. Germline CDR1 reads LNHDA; CDR2 reads SQIVND (reference sequence). CDR3 size: 12 residues. CDR3 bases: TGTGCCAGTAGTACGGAGACTAGCGGGGTGCTCTTC. This gives the protein CASSTETSGVLF. Supplemented by reference TRBV19 and TRBJ2-1, the full variable domain reads DGGITQSPKYLFRKEGQNVTLSCEQNLNHDAMYWYRQDPGQGLRLIYYSQIVNDFQKGDIAEGYSVSREKKESFPLTVTSAQKNPTAFYLCASSTETSGVLFGPGTRLTVL.

At least ten counts were recorded for this clonotype. The chain recombines TRBV28 with TRBJ2-7; D unresolved. Trimming removed 4 bases from V and 9 bases from J, with 7 bases in between. CDR1 and CDR2 from the germline V gene are MDHEN and SYDVKM. The CDR3 contains 10 residues. The DNA of the CDR3 is TGTGCCAGCAGTTCCAGGCGGCAGTACTTC. Amino acid sequence: CASSSRRQYF.

The sample holds many counts of this clonotype. This chain joins TRBV7-3 and TRBJ1-2, with 8 bases identical to TRBD1. Germline V gives CDR1 SGHTA, CDR2 FQGTGA. The CDR3 has 14 amino acids. The ends lost 5 bases at V and 1 base at J; junction bases unmatched: 3. In DNA, the CDR3 is TGTGCCAGCAGCCCTGGACAGGGTAACTATGGCTACACCTTC. Translating it yields CASSPGQGNYGYTF.

Ten or more counts support this clonotype. The rearrangement links TRBV28 to TRBJ2-7; D is perhaps TRBD2 (5 bases). The CDR3 has 14 residues. From germline, CDR1 is MDHEN and CDR2 SYDVKM. V gave up 3 bases and J gave up 4 bases, with 13 bases separating them. The CDR3 DNA follows: TGTGCCAGCAGTTTTGGACTTGCGAAATACGAGCAGTACTTC. Amino acids: CASSFGLAKYEQYF.

This clonotype was recorded many times. V usage is TRBV7-9 and J usage is TRBJ2-7; D not certain. Deletions cut 5 bases from V and 2 bases from J, with 13 bases between. Germline CDR1 and CDR2: SEHNR and FQNEAQ (reference sequence). The CDR3 contains 14 residues. CDR3 sequence reads: CASSPSLIPYEQYF. The CDR3 DNA is TGTGCCAGCAGCCCTTCGCTAATTCCCTACGAGCAGTACTTC.

This chain links TRBV4-2 with TRBJ2-1, with D hard to call. Germline CDR1 is LGHNA and CDR2 is YNFKEQ. There are 19 residues in the CDR3. V lost 0 bases and J 0 bases, leaving 18 bases between the germline ends. This chain's CDR3 is CASSQDRLLGVASYNEQFF. Written as DNA, the CDR3 is TGTGCCAGCAGCCAAGATAGACTCCTTGGGGTCGCCTCCTACAATGAGCAGTTCTTC.

V gene TRBV9 combines with J gene TRBJ1-1, with D possibly matching TRBD1 (5 bases). The CDR3 has 14 residues. CDR1 is SGDLS, CDR2 YYNGEE, per germline. Between the trimmed V and J ends, which lost 0 bases and 5 bases, there was a span of 11 bases. This CDR3 reads CASSVAGEGTEAFF. The DNA of the CDR3 is TGTGCCAGCAGCGTAGCGGGGGAGGGTACTGAAGCTTTCTTT.

This clonotype came up once. The chain combines TRBV30 with TRBJ2-7, with D possibly being TRBD2 (5 bases). Germline V gene sequence: CDR1 GTSNPN, CDR2 SVGIG (reference sequence). The CDR3 contains 16 residues. V was pared by 0 bases and J by 7 bases, with 22 bases between. The CDR3 DNA reads as TGTGCCTGGAGTGTACCTCGGTTTACATCCGGACTTGAGCAGTACTTC. This sequence encodes CAWSVPRFTSGLEQYF.

This clonotype was counted many times. The chain is built from TRBV25-1 and TRBJ2-1, with D tentatively TRBD1 (6 bases). Trimming left V 2 bases short and J 5 bases short, with 10 bases between. Per germline, CDR1 MGHDK and CDR2 SYGVNS. The CDR3 runs to 14 residues. The CDR3 reads CASSELRTDNEQFF. For the CDR3, the DNA is TGTGCCAGCAGTGAACTCAGGACAGACAATGAGCAGTTCTTC.

By share, this clonotype counts as medium-sized. The chain links TRBV18 to TRBJ2-7, with 7 bases that match TRBD2. Germline V gene data show CDR1 as KGHSH and CDR2 as LQKENI. This CDR3 has 14 residues. Trimming removed 3 bases from V and 0 bases from J; junction bases left unmatched: 2. The CDR3 sequence is CASSPGLDSYEQYF. CDR3 DNA: TGTGCCAGCTCACCTGGACTAGACTCCTACGAGCAGTACTTC.

This clonotype was counted ten times or more. The gene calls are TRBV29-1 and TRBJ2-3; no reliable D call. Germline-derived CDR1 and CDR2 are SQVTM and ANQGSEA. The CDR3 spans 14 residues. Trimming pared 3 bases from V and 0 bases from J, leaving 10 bases between. CDR3 nucleotides: TGCAGCGTTGATGCGACATATAGCACAGATACGCAGTATTTT. It encodes CSVDATYSTDTQYF.

The table lists this clonotype with many counts. The rearrangement joins TRBV12-3 or TRBV12-4 to TRBJ2-5; no clear D. The CDR3 covers 13 residues. V was cut by 7 bases and J by 1 base, with 10 bases left in between. CDR3 DNA: TGTGCCAGCAACTCAGCGAGCCAAGAGACCCAGTACTTC. As protein: CASNSASQETQYF.

This clonotype has ten or more counts. J is TRBJ2-2 and V is TRBV24-1, with 12 bases fitting TRBD1. Trimming removed 7 bases from V and 6 bases from J; junction bases left unmatched: 2. The CDR3 is 14 residues long. Germline CDR1 is KGHDR and CDR2 is SFDVKD. Here the CDR3 reads CATRGTGGSGELFF. CDR3 nucleotide sequence: TGTGCCACCAGAGGGACAGGGGGCTCCGGGGAGCTGTTTTTT.

This clonotype came up many times. V usage is TRBV20-1 and J usage is TRBJ2-1; 7 bases line up with TRBD2. Unmatched junction bases numbered 2, after V lost 0 bases and J lost 0 bases. Germline CDR1 DFQATT, CDR2 SNEGSKA (reference sequence). The length of the CDR3 is 15 residues. The CDR3 DNA reads TGCAGTGCTAGAGACGGGAGGAGCTCCTACAATGAGCAGTTCTTC. It encodes CSARDGRSSYNEQFF.

This clonotype was seen repeatedly, ten times or more. The chain carries TRBV15 and TRBJ2-3; D gene ambiguous. The CDR3 has 17 residues. The germline V and J ends were trimmed by 1 base and 2 bases, with 16 bases remaining between them. Germline V gives CDR1 LNHNV, CDR2 YYDKDF (reference sequence). The CDR3 region is CATSRVDGRVYTDTQYF. For the CDR3, the DNA is TGTGCCACCAGCAGAGTTGACGGCCGAGTTTACACAGATACGCAGTATTTT.

This clonotype was seen many times. The gene calls are TRBV7-2 and TRBJ2-5; 13 bases agree with TRBD2. J lost 5 bases, V lost 4 bases, and 7 bases had no gene match. Germline CDR1 is SGHTA and CDR2 is FQGNSA. The CDR3 spans 16 residues. CDR3 region: CASSSLTSGRRETQYF. Written as DNA, the CDR3 is TGTGCCAGCAGCTCGCTGACTAGCGGGAGGAGGGAGACCCAGTACTTC.

This clonotype was seen a handful of times. The rearrangement joins TRBV10-2 to TRBJ2-1; TRBD2 matches at 10 bases. V was pared by 4 bases and J by 6 bases, with 6 bases of the junction left unmatched. CDR1 is WSHSY, CDR2 SAAADI, per germline. The CDR3 spans 15 residues. CDR3 nucleotides: TGCGCCAGCAGTGCCTCTAGCGGGAGCATCAATGAGCAGTTCTTC. Its protein product is CASSASSGSINEQFF.

CDR3 nucleotides: TGTGCCAGCAGCGTAGAGGACCGGTGGAACACTGAAGCTTTCTTT. It codes for CASSVEDRWNTEAFF. The genes are TRBV9 and TRBJ1-1; no definite D call. CDR1 is SGDLS and CDR2 is YYNGEE in the germline V gene. This CDR3 has 15 amino acids. Trimming stripped 0 bases from V and 1 base from J, with 10 bases between.

This clonotype occurred many times. The CDR3 sequence: CSVGNYGPGANVLTF. CDR3 nucleotides: TGCAGCGTTGGGAACTATGGGCCTGGGGCCAACGTCCTGACTTTC. This rearrangement joins TRBV29-1 to TRBJ2-6; no clear D gene. V gave up 4 bases and J gave up 2 bases, with 12 bases separating them. Germline values: CDR1 SQVTM, CDR2 ANQGSEA. The CDR3 loop spans 15 amino acids.

This chain connects TRBV6-4 to TRBJ2-2, with D possibly TRBD2 on 6 matching bases. CDR1 and CDR2 from the germline V gene are MRHNA and SNTAGT. Between the trimmed V and J ends, which lost 1 base and 4 bases, there was a span of 7 bases. This CDR3 is 14 amino acids long. The CDR3 nucleotides are TGTGCCAGCAGTGACTATAGCGGCACCGGGGAGCTGTTTTTT. It yields the protein CASSDYSGTGELFF.

This chain joins TRBV2 and TRBJ1-5; 8 nucleotides align to TRBD1. The CDR3 totals 15 residues. The V gene end was trimmed by 7 bases and the J gene end by 6 bases; junction bases not matched to a gene: 11. Per the germline V gene, CDR1 is SNHLY and CDR2 is FYNNEI. The CDR3 DNA is TGTGCCAGCACGAGAATACCAGGGGGCAGTCAGCCCCAGCATTTT. Protein sequence: CASTRIPGGSQPQHF.